Presented here are 8 T cell receptor beta chains from one specimen sequenced in a study of blood T cell repertoires in COVID-19. TCRdb keeps only in-frame clones here, not all; method: immunoSEQ multiplex PCR. In the table there are about 99,000 clones, 79% of which are singletons. Material for sequencing was peripheral blood. The receptors shown here come from a woman aged 80 or over with active or convalescent COVID-19.

The CDR3: CASGLAGGSYNEQFF. CDR3 sequence (DNA): TGTGCCAGCGGACTAGCCGGAGGTTCCTACAATGAGCAGTTCTTC. The chain recombines TRBV6-5 with TRBJ2-1; 8 bases match TRBD2. V shed 8 bases and J 1 base; nucleotides not matched to a gene: 7. Germline V lookup: CDR1 MNHEY, CDR2 SVGAGI. The length of the CDR3 is 15 residues.

The V call is TRBV10-3, the J call TRBJ2-7; the D is unclear. The ends were cut back, 3 bases at V and 3 bases at J, with 3 bases in the middle. Germline V lookup: CDR1 ENHRY, CDR2 SYGVKD. This CDR3 has 11 amino acids. CDR3 nucleotide sequence: TGTGCCATCAGTGACCTCTACGAGCAGTACTTC. Translating it yields CAISDLYEQYF.

As for this clone: The same CDR3 can be traced to other DNA sequences in this sample. This chain connects TRBV18 to TRBJ1-5; D uncertain. Trimming removed 3 bases at V and 3 bases at J, with 3 bases between. There are 12 residues in the CDR3. Germline values: CDR1 KGHSH, CDR2 LQKENI. The CDR3, as DNA: TGTGCCAGCTCACCTATCAATCAGCCCCAGCATTTT. Protein sequence: CASSPINQPQHF.

The rearrangement links TRBV29-1 to TRBJ1-1; a possible D gene is TRBD1 (5 bases). Deletions cut 3 bases from V and 4 bases from J, with 21 bases between. The length of the CDR3 is 16 residues. CDR1 is SQVTM, CDR2 ANQGSEA, per germline. Here the CDR3 DNA reads TGCAGCGTTGAGGTTGGGACCTCCCTTAGCGGCACTGAAGCTTTCTTT. Encoded protein: CSVEVGTSLSGTEAFF.

This chain joins TRBV19 and TRBJ1-2; D may be TRBD1 (6 bases). CDR1 and CDR2 (germline): LNHDA, SQIVND (reference sequence). The CDR3 extends over 14 amino acids. Trimming removed 3 bases at V and 2 bases at J, with 10 bases between. The CDR3 here is CASSIRGSNYGYTF. The CDR3 nucleotides are TGTGCCAGTAGTATCAGGGGCAGCAACTATGGCTACACCTTC.

V and J are TRBV29-1 and TRBJ2-7; 10 bases match TRBD2. CDR3 length equals 14 residues. The germline CDR1 and CDR2 sequences are SQVTM and ANQGSEA. Unmatched junction bases numbered 10, after V lost 7 bases and J lost 4 bases. The CDR3 reads CSGGGPLAGYEQYF. As DNA, the CDR3 is TGCAGCGGGGGGGGGCCACTAGCGGGATACGAGCAGTACTTC.

On this clone itself: One end of the junction varies from germline; a read error may be responsible. The CDR3 sequence is CASTAREPSFNEQFF. The CDR3 DNA follows: TGTGCCAGTACCGCCCGGGAGCCCTCCTTCAATGAGCAGTTCTTC. The chain uses TRBV19 and TRBJ2-1, with a weak D call TRBD2 (6 bases). Per germline, CDR1 LNHDA and CDR2 SQIVND (reference sequence). The CDR3 has 15 amino acids.

As DNA, the CDR3 is TGCGCCAGCAGCCTACGCGGAGTCCAAGAGACCCAGTACTTC. Protein product: CASSLRGVQETQYF. The chain is built from TRBV5-1 and TRBJ2-5; D unresolved. The germline V and J ends were trimmed by 4 bases and 1 base, with 11 bases remaining between them. The germline CDR1 and CDR2 sequences are SGHRS and YFSETQ. There are 14 residues in the CDR3. Full variable domain (outside the CDR3, taken from reference TRBV5-1 and TRBJ2-5): KAGVTQTPRYLIKTRGQQVTLSCSPISGHRSVSWYQQTPGQGLQFLFEYFSETQRNKGNFPGRFSGRQFSNSRSEMNVSTLELGDSALYLCASSLRGVQETQYFGPGTRLLVL.